This T cell receptor (beta chain) came from a study of T-cell reconstitution after alpha-beta-depleted transplantation in children. Findings and limits, study-wide: Reportedly, roughly two months post-transplant, alpha-beta T cells arose from several hundred expanded graft clones. Elevated TCRbeta diversity at day 60 was traced, in some patients, to surviving recipient T cells and thymic progenitors. T-cell counts and diversity were attributed mostly to newly produced T cells one year after transplant.

Preparation of the TCRbeta library was carried out with unique molecular identifiers. TCRdb reanalysed the PCR reads using MiXCR and keeps one entry per CDR3 protein. The profile shows approximately 980,000 distinct CDR3 sequences, 25% to 30% of them singletons. Remarks on this clonotype: Its specificity is not known.

The CDR3 length is 16 residues. Per the germline V gene, CDR1 is SGHAT and CDR2 is FQNNGV. V was pared by 4 bases and J by 2 bases, with 12 bases between. This sequence was found in a boy younger than two who had a stem cell transplant for SCID, so the T cells may come from the graft donor. V gene TRBV11-2 combines with J gene TRBJ2-6, with a possible D match to TRBD1 (6 bases). This sample comprised PBMCs, mostly from graft donor cells, obtained 360 days after TCRalphabeta/CD19-depleted stem cell transplant. The CDR3 nucleotides read TGTGCCAGCAGCTCCTACAGGGCCCCTGGGGCCAACGTCCTGACTTTC. Protein sequence: CASSSYRAPGANVLTF.